Below, 20 T cell receptor beta chains from the same sample are listed, as sequenced in a study of blood T cell repertoires in COVID-19. The method was immunoSEQ multiplex PCR; TCRdb's version includes in-frame clones alone and lacks a portion of them. The table shows more than 45,000 clones, with approximately 87% occurring only once. Sequencing was performed on peripheral blood. These receptors all come from a woman aged 55-70 years with COVID-19, enrolled during active disease.

The chain uses TRBV19 and TRBJ1-2, with a weak D call TRBD1 (5 bases). Trimming removed 7 bases from V and 6 bases from J, with 18 bases in between. This CDR3 spans 14 amino acids. Germline V gene lookup returns CDR1 LNHDA and CDR2 SQIVND (reference sequence). This CDR3 reads CASISSGGFHGYTF. The DNA of the CDR3 is TGTGCCAGTATCTCTTCGGGGGGTTTCCATGGCTACACCTTC.

This clone has just a few counts. The chain employs TRBV20-1 and TRBJ2-7, with D tentatively TRBD2 (5 bases). V gave up 3 bases and J gave up 3 bases, with 6 bases separating them. This CDR3 is built from 11 residues. Germline CDR1 DFQATT, CDR2 SNEGSKA (reference sequence). The CDR3 DNA is TGCAGTGCTAGGGACTTCTACGAGCAGTACTTC. It is translated as CSARDFYEQYF.

The chain has TRBV7-6 and TRBJ2-2; TRBD1 matches 8 bases. This CDR3 is built from 15 residues. Germline V lookup: CDR1 SGHVS, CDR2 FNYEAQ. V lost 7 bases to trimming and J lost 0 bases; unmatched junction nucleotides: 4. The CDR3 sequence: CASTRTGPNTGELFF. The CDR3, as DNA: TGTGCCAGCACACGGACAGGGCCGAACACCGGGGAGCTGTTTTTT.

The chain uses TRBV6-5 and TRBJ1-1; 10 positions agree with TRBD1. From germline, CDR1 is MNHEY and CDR2 SVGAGI. V shed 8 bases and J 5 bases; nucleotides not matched to a gene: 5. The CDR3 consists of 13 residues. The CDR3 is CASRDRGETEAFF. CDR3 coding DNA: TGTGCCAGCCGGGACAGGGGAGAAACTGAAGCTTTCTTT.

The sample holds one count of this clone. The V call is TRBV6-4, the J call TRBJ1-3; 7 positions agree with TRBD1. This CDR3 region has 16 residues. Germline assignment: CDR1 MRHNA and CDR2 SNTAGT. V shed 6 bases and J 5 bases; nucleotides not matched to a gene: 13. The CDR3 DNA reads as TGTGCCAGCAGCCCACCTCCGACAGGGTATAGAAACACCATATATTTT. It encodes CASSPPPTGYRNTIYF.

This chain uses TRBV28 with TRBJ1-2; a possible D gene is TRBD1 (6 bases). Germline CDR1 reads MDHEN; CDR2 reads SYDVKM. Trimming removed 4 bases from V and 5 bases from J, with 17 bases in between. CDR3 length: 15 amino acids. The CDR3 reads CASSSPDRPLYGYTF. In DNA form, the CDR3 reads TGTGCCAGCAGTTCCCCTGACAGGCCCCTGTATGGCTACACCTTC.

V gene TRBV7-9 combines with J gene TRBJ1-3; TRBD1 aligns across 7 bases. Germline V gene sequence: CDR1 SEHNR, CDR2 FQNEAQ (reference sequence). V shed 5 bases, J shed 3 bases, and the junction held 10 bases outside the gene matches. The CDR3 totals 16 residues. The CDR3 nucleotides are TGTGCCAGCAGCCAAGGACAGGTTATAATTGGAAACACCATATATTTT. Translation gives CASSQGQVIIGNTIYF.

The CDR3 loop reads CASSQPIGGRVHEQYF. Here the CDR3 DNA reads TGTGCCAGCAGCCAACCGATCGGCGGGAGGGTCCACGAGCAGTACTTC. The chain recombines TRBV3-1 (or the pseudogene TRBV3-2) with TRBJ2-7; 9 nucleotides agree with TRBD2. The V gene end was trimmed by 2 bases and the J gene end by 5 bases; junction bases not matched to a gene: 10. The CDR3 totals 16 residues. CDR1 LGHDT and CDR2 YNNKEL come from the germline V gene (reference sequence).

The V gene is TRBV25-1, the J gene TRBJ1-5; TRBD1 matches 9 bases. CDR1 MGHDK and CDR2 SYGVNS come from the germline V gene. Losses at the gene ends were 1 base for V and 4 bases for J; bases not matched to a gene: 2. The CDR3 covers 15 residues. The CDR3 loop reads CASSEWGTGNQPQHF. DNA of the CDR3: TGTGCCAGCAGTGAATGGGGGACAGGGAATCAGCCCCAGCATTTT.

V is TRBV9 and J is TRBJ2-1, with 9 bases aligning to TRBD1. V was clipped by 5 bases and J by 8 bases; unmatched bases: 8. Germline values: CDR1 SGDLS, CDR2 YYNGEE. This CDR3 region has 14 residues. The CDR3 bases are TGTGCCAGCAGGCCTACAGGGGGCGGAGATGAGCAGTTCTTC. Protein product: CASRPTGGGDEQFF.

The rearrangement links TRBV27 to TRBJ2-7; 8 bases fit TRBD2. V was clipped by 2 bases and J by 4 bases; unmatched bases: 4. The CDR3 runs 14 residues. CDR1 and CDR2 (germline): MNHEY, SMNVEV (reference sequence). The CDR3 DNA sequence: TGTGCCAGCAGTTTAAGGCTAGCGGGTTACGAGCAGTACTTC. This encodes CASSLRLAGYEQYF.

The rearrangement links TRBV15 to TRBJ1-1; TRBD1 is a possible D gene (6 bases). The CDR3 covers 15 residues. Germline V gene sequence: CDR1 LNHNV, CDR2 YYDKDF (reference sequence). V lost 0 bases and J lost 1, with 9 bases in between. The CDR3 DNA follows: TGTGCCACCAGCAGAGAGGGGGCTGCGAACACTGAAGCTTTCTTT. This translates into CATSREGAANTEAFF.

V gene TRBV4-1 combines with J gene TRBJ2-7; possibly TRBD2 for D (5 bases). The CDR3 has 14 amino acids. Germline V gene lookup returns CDR1 MGHRA and CDR2 YSYEKL. V lost 1 base, J lost 3 bases, and 10 bases lay in between. Written as DNA, the CDR3 is TGCGCCAGCAGCCAAGTTGCGGGCCTCTACGAGCAGTACTTC. Translating gives CASSQVAGLYEQYF.

This chain links TRBV6-1 with TRBJ1-5; TRBD1 agrees at 7 bases. The CDR3 sequence is 15 residues long. The germline CDR1 and CDR2 sequences are MNHNS and SASEGT. Trimming cost V 2 bases and J 3 bases; bases outside gene matches: 4. The CDR3 loop reads CASSESTGSNQPQHF. The CDR3 nucleotides are TGTGCCAGCAGTGAATCGACAGGGTCCAATCAGCCCCAGCATTTT.

This clone came up a few times. The J gene is TRBJ2-1, the V gene TRBV10-1, with 10 positions matching TRBD2. The CDR3 spans 18 residues. Germline CDR1 and CDR2: WNHNN and SYGVQD (reference sequence). J gave up 2 bases and V 10 bases, and 17 bases lay outside the gene matches. As DNA, the CDR3 is TGCGCCACCTTTGAGAGGGCTGGACTAGCGGTAACCTACAATGAGCAGTTCTTC. Protein: CATFERAGLAVTYNEQFF.

This CDR3 is CASSVTVAGGAEQFF. The CDR3 DNA follows: TGTGCCAGCAGTGTGACGGTAGCGGGAGGAGCTGAGCAGTTCTTC. V is TRBV2 and J is TRBJ2-1; 10 positions match TRBD2. The germline gives CDR1 SNHLY, CDR2 FYNNEI. The J segment lost 9 bases and the V segment lost 4 bases, leaving 9 bases of the junction unmatched. This CDR3 contains 15 residues. The whole variable domain, filled in from reference TRBV2 and TRBJ2-1, reads EPEVTQTPSHQVTQMGQEVILRCVPISNHLYFYWYRQILGQKVEFLVSFYNNEISEKSEIFDDQFSVERPDGSNFTLKIRSTKLEDSAMYFCASSVTVAGGAEQFFGPGTRLTVL.

This chain links TRBV3-1 (or the pseudogene TRBV3-2) with TRBJ1-1, with TRBD1 matching 10 bases. The germline gives CDR1 LGHDT, CDR2 YNNKEL (reference sequence). J lost 5 bases, V lost 4 bases, and 1 base had no gene match. The CDR3 consists of 13 residues. The CDR3 is CASSLDRGTEAFF. The CDR3 DNA reads TGTGCCAGCAGCCTGGACAGGGGGACTGAAGCTTTCTTT.

The chain couples TRBV5-4 to TRBJ2-4, with D possibly matching TRBD2 (5 bases). CDR1 SGHNT and CDR2 YYREEE come from the germline V gene (reference sequence). Trimming cost V 9 bases and J 0 bases, with 16 bases left between them. The CDR3 loop spans 15 amino acids. The CDR3 nucleotides read TGTGCCACAAGCGGAATCGGGCTAGCCAAAAACATTCAGTACTTC. This gives the protein CATSGIGLAKNIQYF.

The rearrangement joins TRBV29-1 to TRBJ2-5; 7 bases are shared with TRBD1. The CDR3 loop spans 13 amino acids. Trimming removed 6 bases from V and 0 bases from J; junction bases left unmatched: 4. Germline values: CDR1 SQVTM, CDR2 ANQGSEA. CDR3 in amino acids: CSVEQGYQETQYF. The CDR3 bases are TGCAGCGTCGAACAGGGGTACCAAGAGACCCAGTACTTC.

DNA of the CDR3: TGTGCCTGGAGTGATCGATCCGGGGGGCAGGCGAACACTGAAGCTTTCTTT. Translating gives CAWSDRSGGQANTEAFF. The genes are TRBV30 and TRBJ1-1, with D maybe TRBD1 (6 bases). Germline CDR1 reads GTSNPN; CDR2 reads SVGIG (reference sequence). V was trimmed by 1 base and J by 1 base, leaving 19 bases between them. The CDR3 loop spans 17 amino acids.